A single sample gave rise to the 20 T cell receptor beta chains below, sequenced in a study of blood T cell dynamics during melanoma immunotherapy. As to time point: week 3, after first cycle of checkpoint inhibitor. Sequencing used immunoSEQ multiplex PCR; TCRdb keeps in-frame clones, though not all of them. Altogether about 19,000 clones are present, around 90% being singletons, with the ten largest covering 7.5% to 9.5%. The sample consisted of blood, taken from a patient treated with checkpoint blockade. The source of these receptors is a human donor with melanoma.

The chain links TRBV29-1 to TRBJ2-3, with 8 bases matching TRBD1. Unmatched junction bases numbered 9, after V lost 7 bases and J lost 3 bases. Germline CDR1 reads SQVTM; CDR2 reads ANQGSEA. The CDR3 consists of 14 residues. The CDR3 loop reads CSETQGARTDTQYF. Written as DNA, the CDR3 is TGCAGCGAGACCCAGGGGGCGAGGACAGATACGCAGTATTTT.

The chain combines TRBV6-6 with TRBJ1-5; 7 bases line up with TRBD1. J lost 8 bases, V lost 0 bases, and 4 bases had no gene match. This CDR3 is built from 14 residues. Germline lookup yields CDR1 MNHNY and CDR2 SVGAGI (reference sequence). The CDR3 spells CASSYSQGKEPQHF. DNA of the CDR3: TGTGCCAGCAGTTACTCACAGGGGAAGGAGCCCCAGCATTTT.

This clone was observed once. CDR3 amino acids: CASSYNRVNEKLFF. DNA of the CDR3: TGTGCCAGCAGTTACAACAGGGTGAATGAAAAACTGTTTTTT. The rearrangement links TRBV6-6 to TRBJ1-4; possibly TRBD1 for D (6 bases). V dropped 2 bases and J dropped 5 bases, with 9 bases sitting between them. This CDR3 has 14 residues. The V gene's germline CDR1 is MNHNY and CDR2 SVGAGI (reference sequence).

The chain combines TRBV28 with TRBJ2-3; D is uncertain. V lost 5 bases, J lost 0 bases, and 12 bases lay in between. CDR3 length: 15 amino acids. Germline values: CDR1 MDHEN, CDR2 SYDVKM. The CDR3 DNA reads as TGTGCCAGCAGTCCCCTGGCGGATAGCACAGATACGCAGTATTTT. Its protein is CASSPLADSTDTQYF. The whole variable domain, remainder taken from reference TRBV28 and TRBJ2-3, is DVKVTQSSRYLVKRTGEKVFLECVQDMDHENMFWYRQDPGLGLRLIYFSYDVKMKEKGDIPEGYSVSREKKERFSLILESASTNQTSMYLCASSPLADSTDTQYFGPGTRLTVL.

In the case of this clone: The same CDR3 is also encoded by other DNA sequences in this sample. The chain is built from TRBV28 and TRBJ2-4; D is ambiguous. The germline V gene encodes CDR1 MDHEN and CDR2 SYDVKM. Trimming removed 5 bases at V and 0 bases at J, with 11 bases between. This CDR3 spans 15 amino acids. The CDR3 DNA follows: TGTGCCAGCAGTCGCCGCTCCGGAGCCAAAAACATTCAGTACTTC. Its translation: CASSRRSGAKNIQYF.

The chain employs TRBV6-6 and TRBJ1-6; D perhaps matches TRBD1 (5 bases). V lost 0 bases and J 8 bases, leaving 8 bases between the germline ends. The CDR3 extends over 14 amino acids. The germline gives CDR1 MNHNY, CDR2 SVGAGI (reference sequence). This CDR3 is CASSYSGTDSPLHF. The CDR3 DNA reads as TGTGCCAGCAGTTACTCGGGGACTGATTCACCCCTCCACTTT.

The chain is built from TRBV25-1 and TRBJ2-5, with 10 bases fitting TRBD2. Germline CDR1 is MGHDK and CDR2 is SYGVNS. CDR3 size: 16 residues. Unmatched junction bases numbered 7, after V lost 1 base and J lost 5 bases. DNA for the CDR3: TGTGCCAGCAGTGAATTGAAAGTTAGCGGGAGGGAGACCCAGTACTTC. Encoded protein: CASSELKVSGRETQYF.

The chain couples TRBV4-1 to TRBJ2-1, with 9 bases fitting TRBD2. Looked up from germline, CDR1 is MGHRA and CDR2 is YSYEKL. The CDR3 spans 15 residues. The V gene end was trimmed by 0 bases and the J gene end by 10 bases; junction bases not matched to a gene: 7. The CDR3 DNA reads as TGCGCCAGCAGCCAAGATAATCTAGCGGGGTTAGAGCAGTTCTTC. It yields the protein CASSQDNLAGLEQFF.

The chain has TRBV2 and TRBJ2-1; D gene ambiguous. The CDR3 runs 15 residues. Per germline, CDR1 SNHLY and CDR2 FYNNEI. V was clipped by 0 bases and J by 3 bases, with 9 bases between them. Here the CDR3 DNA reads TGTGCCAGCAGTGAAGCTTTAGTTTACTACAATGAGCAGTTCTTC. This gives the protein CASSEALVYYNEQFF.

This chain links TRBV30 with TRBJ1-1; a weak D match, TRBD1 (5 bases). The CDR3 is 11 amino acids. V lost 1 base and J lost 5, with 5 bases in between. CDR1 is GTSNPN and CDR2 is SVGIG in the germline V gene (reference sequence). The CDR3 DNA reads TGTGCCTGGAGTGGACAGACTGAAGCTTTCTTT. Translating it yields CAWSGQTEAFF.

The rearrangement joins TRBV5-1 to TRBJ2-3; TRBD1 agrees at 7 bases. The CDR3 is 14 residues long. The V segment lost 4 bases and the J segment 2 bases; nucleotides outside the gene matches: 4. From germline, CDR1 is SGHRS and CDR2 YFSETQ. The CDR3 DNA sequence: TGCGCCAGCAGCGGCGGACAGGTCACAGATACGCAGTATTTT. Protein sequence: CASSGGQVTDTQYF.

This clone was counted a few times. DNA of the CDR3: TGTGCCAGCAGCCGTATTGAGAGGCTAAGCACAGATACGCAGTATTTT. Translated: CASSRIERLSTDTQYF. The chain joins TRBV28 to TRBJ2-3; D is uncertain. The germline V and J ends were trimmed by 6 bases and 0 bases, with 16 bases remaining between them. The CDR3 is made up of 16 amino acids. Germline V gene lookup returns CDR1 MDHEN and CDR2 SYDVKM.

The J gene is TRBJ1-3, the V gene TRBV4-1; TRBD1 might be the D (6 bases). CDR1 MGHRA and CDR2 YSYEKL come from the germline V gene. Trimming removed 5 bases at V and 2 bases at J, with 19 bases between. The CDR3 has 17 amino acids. DNA for the CDR3: TGCGCCAGCAGCGGATCTCCTACAGGGAGAGCTGGAAACACCATATATTTT. Its translation is CASSGSPTGRAGNTIYF.

CDR3 sequence (DNA): TGTGCCAGCAGCCCCCAGCACCCTACCTACGAGCAGTACTTC. Translated, it gives CASSPQHPTYEQYF. V and J are TRBV9 and TRBJ2-7, with no clear D. The CDR3 contains 14 residues. V was shortened by 4 bases and J by 2 bases, with 13 bases between the two germline ends. The germline V gene has CDR1 SGDLS and CDR2 YYNGEE. Combining the CDR3 with reference TRBV9 and TRBJ2-7 gives the whole variable domain DSGVTQTPKHLITATGQRVTLRCSPRSGDLSVYWYQQSLDQGLQFLIQYYNGEERAKGNILERFSAQQFPDLHSELNLSSLELGDSALYFCASSPQHPTYEQYFGPGTRLTVT.

The chain links TRBV7-7 to TRBJ2-2, with TRBD2 identical over 7 bases. This CDR3 has 15 residues. The trim removed 10 bases at V and 2 bases at J, leaving 10 bases unmatched. From germline, CDR1 is SSHAT and CDR2 FNYEAQ (reference sequence). DNA of the CDR3: TGTGCCACCACCTGGCCTAGCGGAAACACCGGGGAGCTGTTTTTT. It is translated as CATTWPSGNTGELFF.

The chain carries TRBV30 and TRBJ2-1, with 9 nucleotides matching TRBD2. The CDR3 sequence is 15 residues long. CDR1 is GTSNPN, CDR2 SVGIG, per germline (reference sequence). With V trimmed by 4 bases and J by 6 bases, 10 bases remained unmatched. The DNA for the CDR3 is TGTGCCTGGATGGGGTTAGCGGGAGAATCCAATGAGCAGTTCTTC. Its translation: CAWMGLAGESNEQFF.

This chain uses TRBV7-9 with TRBJ1-1, with D hard to call. Germline lookup yields CDR1 SEHNR and CDR2 FQNEAQ (reference sequence). This CDR3 contains 11 residues. With 4 bases removed from V and 6 bases from J, the gap between germline ends came to 6 bases. The CDR3 DNA sequence: TGTGCCAGCAGCTCGTACGCTGAAGCTTTCTTT. Amino acid sequence: CASSSYAEAFF.

This clone was seen a handful of times. This sequence joins TRBV2 and TRBJ1-2, with D possibly TRBD1 on 6 matching bases. This CDR3 has 14 amino acids. Trimming pared 7 bases from V and 0 bases from J, leaving 12 bases between. The germline V gene has CDR1 SNHLY and CDR2 FYNNEI. DNA of the CDR3: TGTGCCAGCACTCCGGGACAAGCTAACTATGGCTACACCTTC. It codes for CASTPGQANYGYTF.

V is TRBV19 and J is TRBJ1-2; D might be TRBD1 (5 bases). The germline V gene encodes CDR1 LNHDA and CDR2 SQIVND (reference sequence). This CDR3 is built from 17 residues. V lost 9 bases, J lost 2 bases, and 25 bases lay in between. The CDR3 nucleotides are TGTGCCAGCCGCAACCCACGTGGGGGGATAGGGAACTATGGCTACACCTTC. Translation: CASRNPRGGIGNYGYTF.

This chain links TRBV4-2 with TRBJ2-7; 10 bases fit TRBD2. Germline V CDR1 and CDR2: LGHNA, YNFKEQ. V was pared by 4 bases and J by 4 bases, with 10 bases of the junction left unmatched. This CDR3 spans 16 amino acids. The CDR3 sequence: CASSPTSGLAVYEQYF. The CDR3 nucleotides read TGTGCCAGCAGCCCGACGTCCGGACTAGCGGTGTACGAGCAGTACTTC.